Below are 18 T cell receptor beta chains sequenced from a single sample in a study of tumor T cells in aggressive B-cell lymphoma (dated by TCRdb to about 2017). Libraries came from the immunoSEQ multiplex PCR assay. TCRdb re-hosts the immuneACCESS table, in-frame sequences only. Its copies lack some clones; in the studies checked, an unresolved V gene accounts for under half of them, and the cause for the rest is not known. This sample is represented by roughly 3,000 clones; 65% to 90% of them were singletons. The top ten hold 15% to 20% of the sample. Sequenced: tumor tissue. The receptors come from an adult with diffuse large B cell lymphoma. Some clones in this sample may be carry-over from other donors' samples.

The CDR3 DNA follows: TGTGCCAGCAGTTTAAAGGCCAGGGGAGCTTTCTTT. Residues: CASSLKARGAFF. The V and J genes are TRBV28 and TRBJ1-1; D may be TRBD1 (6 bases). CDR1 and CDR2 from the germline V gene are MDHEN and SYDVKM. This CDR3 contains 12 residues. V lost 2 bases, J lost 10 bases, and 11 bases lay in between.

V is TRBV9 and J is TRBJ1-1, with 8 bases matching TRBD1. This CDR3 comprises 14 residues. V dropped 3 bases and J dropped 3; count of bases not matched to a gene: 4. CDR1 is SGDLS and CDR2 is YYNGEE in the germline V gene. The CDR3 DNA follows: TGTGCCAGCAGCGACAGGGGGTGGGACACTGAAGCTTTCTTT. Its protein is CASSDRGWDTEAFF.

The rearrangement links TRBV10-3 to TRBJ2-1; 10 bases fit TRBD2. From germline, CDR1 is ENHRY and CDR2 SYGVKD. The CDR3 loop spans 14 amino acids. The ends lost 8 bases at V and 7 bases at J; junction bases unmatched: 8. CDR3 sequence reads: CAIGLLAGVNEQFF. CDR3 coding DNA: TGTGCCATCGGGTTGCTAGCGGGAGTTAATGAGCAGTTCTTC.

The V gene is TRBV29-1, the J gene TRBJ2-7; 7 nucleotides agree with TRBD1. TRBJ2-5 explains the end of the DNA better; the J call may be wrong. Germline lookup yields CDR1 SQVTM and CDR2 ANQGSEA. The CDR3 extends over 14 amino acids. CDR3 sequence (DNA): TGCAGCGTTGAGGGGGACAGTGATCAAGAGACCCAGTACTTC. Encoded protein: CSVEGDSDQETQYF.

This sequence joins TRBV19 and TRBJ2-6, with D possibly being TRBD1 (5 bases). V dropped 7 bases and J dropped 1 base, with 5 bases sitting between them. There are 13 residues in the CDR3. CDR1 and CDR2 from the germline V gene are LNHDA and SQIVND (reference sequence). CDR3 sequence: CASKGSGANVLTF. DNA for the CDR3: TGTGCCAGTAAGGGGTCTGGGGCCAACGTCCTGACTTTC.

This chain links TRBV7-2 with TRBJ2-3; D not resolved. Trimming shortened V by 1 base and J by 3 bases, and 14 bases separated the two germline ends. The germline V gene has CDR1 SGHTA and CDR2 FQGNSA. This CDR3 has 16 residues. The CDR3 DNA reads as TGTGCCAGCAGCTTAGATGCTGGATGGGCGACAGATACGCAGTATTTT. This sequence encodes CASSLDAGWATDTQYF. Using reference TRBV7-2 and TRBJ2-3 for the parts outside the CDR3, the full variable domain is GAGVSQSPSNKVTEKGKDVELRCDPISGHTALYWYRQSLGQGLEFLIYFQGNSAPDKSGLPSDRFSAERTGGSVSTLTIQRTQQEDSAVYLCASSLDAGWATDTQYFGPGTRLTVL.

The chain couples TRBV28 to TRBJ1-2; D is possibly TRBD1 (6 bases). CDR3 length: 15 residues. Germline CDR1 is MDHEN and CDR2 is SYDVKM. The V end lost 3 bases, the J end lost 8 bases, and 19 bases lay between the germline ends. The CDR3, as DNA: TGTGCCAGCAGTTTCCCTCTCGGAGGGGGAGGGGGCTACACCTTC. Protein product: CASSFPLGGGGGYTF.

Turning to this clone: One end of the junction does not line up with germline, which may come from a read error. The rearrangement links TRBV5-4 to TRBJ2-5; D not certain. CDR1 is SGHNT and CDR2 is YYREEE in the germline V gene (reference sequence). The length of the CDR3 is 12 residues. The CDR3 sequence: CAGSLARETQYF. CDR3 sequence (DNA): TGTGCCGGCAGCTTGGCCCGGGAGACCCAGTACTTC.

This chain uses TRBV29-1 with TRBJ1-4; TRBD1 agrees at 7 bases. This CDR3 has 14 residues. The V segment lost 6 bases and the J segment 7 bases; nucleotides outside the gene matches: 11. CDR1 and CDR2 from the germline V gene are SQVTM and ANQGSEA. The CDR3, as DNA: TGCAGCGTAGCTCACAGGGGTGTGAGTGAAAAACTGTTTTTT. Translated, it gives CSVAHRGVSEKLFF. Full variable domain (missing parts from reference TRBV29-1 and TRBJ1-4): SAVISQKPSRDICQRGTSLTIQCQVDSQVTMMFWYRQQPGQSLTLIATANQGSEATYESGFVIDKFPISRPNLTFSTLTVSNMSPEDSSIYLCSVAHRGVSEKLFFGSGTQLSVL.

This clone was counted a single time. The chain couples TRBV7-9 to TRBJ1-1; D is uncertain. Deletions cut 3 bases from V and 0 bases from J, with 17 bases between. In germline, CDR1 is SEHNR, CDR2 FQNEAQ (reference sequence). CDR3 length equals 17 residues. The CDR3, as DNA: TGTGCCAGCAGCTTTTCGTATAGCTACGGCTTGAACACTGAAGCTTTCTTT. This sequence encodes CASSFSYSYGLNTEAFF.

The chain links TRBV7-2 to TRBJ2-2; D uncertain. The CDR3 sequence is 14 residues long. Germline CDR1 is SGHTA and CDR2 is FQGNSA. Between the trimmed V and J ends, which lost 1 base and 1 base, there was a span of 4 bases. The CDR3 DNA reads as TGTGCCAGCAGCTTAGGACAGAACACCGGGGAGCTGTTTTTT. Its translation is CASSLGQNTGELFF.

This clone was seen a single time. The CDR3: CASSLTGTGYGYTF. CDR3 sequence (DNA): TGTGCCAGCAGCTTAACGGGGACAGGGTATGGCTACACCTTC. The rearrangement uses TRBV7-3 and TRBJ1-2; 9 bases align to TRBD1. Per germline, CDR1 SGHTA and CDR2 FQGTGA. V trimming: 0 bases; J trimming: 5 bases; junction bases outside the gene matches: 1. This CDR3 has 14 residues.

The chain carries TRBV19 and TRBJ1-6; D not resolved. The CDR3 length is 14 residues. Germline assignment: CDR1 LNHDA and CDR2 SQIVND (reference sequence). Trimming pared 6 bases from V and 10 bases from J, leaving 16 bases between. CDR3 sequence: CASSAGELRSPLHF. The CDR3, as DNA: TGTGCCAGTAGCGCCGGAGAACTGAGGTCACCCCTCCACTTT.

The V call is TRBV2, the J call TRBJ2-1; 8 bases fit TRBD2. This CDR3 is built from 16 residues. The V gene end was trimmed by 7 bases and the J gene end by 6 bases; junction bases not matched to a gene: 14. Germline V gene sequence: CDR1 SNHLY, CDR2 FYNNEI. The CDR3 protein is CASTPGGLGIRNEQFF. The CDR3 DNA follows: TGTGCCAGCACCCCCGGGGGACTAGGAATCCGCAATGAGCAGTTCTTC.

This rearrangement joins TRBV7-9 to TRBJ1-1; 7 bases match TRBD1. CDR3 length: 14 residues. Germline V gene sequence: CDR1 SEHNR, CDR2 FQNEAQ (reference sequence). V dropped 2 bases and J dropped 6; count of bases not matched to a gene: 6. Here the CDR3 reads CASSLPQGVPEAFF. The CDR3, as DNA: TGTGCCAGCAGCTTACCGCAGGGGGTCCCTGAAGCTTTCTTT.

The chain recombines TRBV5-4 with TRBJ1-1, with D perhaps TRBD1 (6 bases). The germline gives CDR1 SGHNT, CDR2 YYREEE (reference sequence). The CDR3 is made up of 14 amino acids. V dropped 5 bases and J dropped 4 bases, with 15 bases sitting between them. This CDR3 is CASSSQGILTEAFF. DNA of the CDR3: TGTGCCAGCAGTTCTCAGGGGATTCTCACTGAAGCTTTCTTT.

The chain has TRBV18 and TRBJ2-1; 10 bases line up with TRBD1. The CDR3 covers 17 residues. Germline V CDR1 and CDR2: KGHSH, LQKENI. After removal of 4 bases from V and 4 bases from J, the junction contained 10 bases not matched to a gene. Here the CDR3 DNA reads TGTGCCAGCTCACTATTTACCGGGACAGGGGAATACAATGAGCAGTTCTTC. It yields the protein CASSLFTGTGEYNEQFF.

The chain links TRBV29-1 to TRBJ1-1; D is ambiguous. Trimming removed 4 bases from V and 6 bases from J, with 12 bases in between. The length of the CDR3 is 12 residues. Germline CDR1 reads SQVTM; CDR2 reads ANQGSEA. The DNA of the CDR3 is TGCAGCGTTGGACGGGATGAGTCTGAAGCTTTCTTT. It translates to CSVGRDESEAFF. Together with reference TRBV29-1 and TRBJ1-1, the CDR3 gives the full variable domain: SAVISQKPSRDICQRGTSLTIQCQVDSQVTMMFWYRQQPGQSLTLIATANQGSEATYESGFVIDKFPISRPNLTFSTLTVSNMSPEDSSIYLCSVGRDESEAFFGQGTRLTVV.